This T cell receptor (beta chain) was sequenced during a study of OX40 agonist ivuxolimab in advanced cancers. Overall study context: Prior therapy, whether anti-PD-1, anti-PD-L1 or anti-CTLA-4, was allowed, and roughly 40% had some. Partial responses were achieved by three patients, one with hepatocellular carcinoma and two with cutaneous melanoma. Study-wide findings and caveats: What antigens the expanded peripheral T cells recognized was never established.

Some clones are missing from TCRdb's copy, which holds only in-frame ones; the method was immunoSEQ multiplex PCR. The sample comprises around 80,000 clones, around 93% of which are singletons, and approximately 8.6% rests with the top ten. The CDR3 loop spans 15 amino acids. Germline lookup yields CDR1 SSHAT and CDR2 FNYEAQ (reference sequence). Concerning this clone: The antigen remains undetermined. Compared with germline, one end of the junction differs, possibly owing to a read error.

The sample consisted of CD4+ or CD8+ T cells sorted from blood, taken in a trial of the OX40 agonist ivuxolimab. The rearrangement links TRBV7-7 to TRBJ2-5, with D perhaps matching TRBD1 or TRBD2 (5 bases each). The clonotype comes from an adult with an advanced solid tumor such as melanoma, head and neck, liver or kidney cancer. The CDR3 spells CASSLRYGGQETQYF. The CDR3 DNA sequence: TGTGCTAGCAGCTTACGGTATGGGGGACAAGAGACCCAGTACTTC.